This entry lists 26 T cell receptor beta chains sequenced from one sample in a study of CD8+CD57+ T cells in acquired aplastic anemia. Sequenced patients had shown CD8+CD57+ cell expansion by flow cytometry. Genomic DNA, the template, was used for profiling of the TCR beta VDJ and CDR3. TCRdb redid the calling of the reads with MiXCR, one entry per CDR3 protein. The repertoire consists of 180,000 or so distinct CDR3 sequences, with nearly 65% occurring once and the leading ten covering approximately 40%. The sequenced sample consisted of sorted CD4+, CD8+, or CD8+CD57+ T cells (not recorded which) from PBMCs. The receptors were sampled from a human donor with aplastic anemia.

V gene TRBV20-1 combines with J gene TRBJ1-1, with D unclear. This CDR3 is built from 14 residues. Germline V lookup: CDR1 DFQATT, CDR2 SNEGSKA (reference sequence). V lost 6 bases, J lost 0 bases, and 14 bases lay in between. The CDR3 reads CSAVKTEMNTEAFF. CDR3 coding DNA: TGCAGTGCCGTAAAGACGGAAATGAACACTGAAGCTTTCTTT.

The chain couples TRBV2 to TRBJ2-7, with 7 bases that match TRBD1. The CDR3 runs to 14 residues. Germline CDR1 reads SNHLY; CDR2 reads FYNNEI. Trimming cost V 7 bases and J 3 bases; bases outside gene matches: 9. In nucleotides, the CDR3 is TGTGCCAGCACTGAGGACAGGACCATCTACGAGCAGTACTTC. Translation gives CASTEDRTIYEQYF.

The gene calls are TRBV24-1 and TRBJ2-5; the match to TRBD1 covers 8 bases. The CDR3 has 19 amino acids. Per germline, CDR1 KGHDR and CDR2 SFDVKD. J was trimmed by 0 bases and V by 5 bases; bases with no gene match: 16. This CDR3 is CATSVLQGQVCGYQETQYF. CDR3 sequence (DNA): TGTGCCACCAGTGTCCTACAGGGACAGGTCTGCGGGTACCAAGAGACCCAGTACTTC.

The chain has TRBV24-1 and TRBJ2-3; the D gene is possibly TRBD1 (5 bases). V gave up 4 bases and J gave up 3 bases, with 10 bases separating them. The CDR3 has 14 residues. From germline, CDR1 is KGHDR and CDR2 SFDVKD. The CDR3, as DNA: TGTGCCACCAGTGAGGCAGGGCCGACAGATACGCAGTATTTT. Protein product: CATSEAGPTDTQYF.

J is TRBJ2-3 and V is TRBV9, with 7 bases matching TRBD2. With 4 bases clipped from V and 2 bases from J, the junction kept 10 bases outside the gene matches. Germline V gene sequence: CDR1 SGDLS, CDR2 YYNGEE. The CDR3 covers 16 residues. Written as DNA, the CDR3 is TGTGCCAGCAGCTTGGCCACAGCGGGGTACACAGATACGCAGTATTTT. It encodes CASSLATAGYTDTQYF.

Points on this clonotype: One end of the junction varies from germline; a read error may be responsible. The chain has TRBV10-3 and TRBJ2-7, with TRBD1 matching 8 bases. Looked up from germline, CDR1 is ENHRY and CDR2 is SYGVKD. The CDR3 runs to 18 residues. The CDR3 DNA reads as TGTGCCAGCAGTGGACCGACAGGGGACACCGGGGGATCCTACGAGCAGTACTTC. Translating it yields CASSGPTGDTGGSYEQYF.

A few counts support this clonotype. The chain recombines TRBV10-3 with TRBJ1-1, with D maybe TRBD1 (5 bases). The V end was cut by 2 bases, the J end by 4 bases, with 20 bases between. The CDR3 covers 17 residues. The V gene's germline CDR1 is ENHRY and CDR2 SYGVKD. This CDR3 is CAISEPPSTELGTEAFF. DNA for the CDR3: TGTGCCATCAGTGAGCCACCCTCGACAGAGTTGGGCACTGAAGCTTTCTTT.

The rearrangement joins TRBV10-2 to TRBJ2-3, with TRBD1 matching 10 bases. The CDR3 totals 15 residues. The ends lost 4 bases at V and 3 bases at J; junction bases unmatched: 4. CDR1 is WSHSY, CDR2 SAAADI, per germline. Here the CDR3 reads CASSGDRGPTDTQYF. In nucleotides, the CDR3 is TGCGCCAGCAGTGGGGACAGGGGACCTACAGATACGCAGTATTTT.

This clonotype showed up just once. V is TRBV6-5 and J is TRBJ2-7, with 7 bases fitting TRBD1. CDR3 length: 12 amino acids. J gave up 7 bases and V 5 bases, and 5 bases lay outside the gene matches. Per the germline V gene, CDR1 is MNHEY and CDR2 is SVGAGI. CDR3 residues: CASSGQAGEQYF. The DNA for the CDR3 is TGTGCCAGCAGTGGACAGGCTGGAGAGCAGTACTTC.

The chain's CDR3 is CASTLGVGRGYEQYF. The CDR3 DNA is TGTGCCAGCACCTTGGGAGTGGGCAGGGGCTACGAGCAGTACTTC. The chain employs TRBV27 and TRBJ2-7, with D tentatively TRBD1 (6 bases). V gave up 7 bases and J gave up 3 bases, with 19 bases separating them. From germline, CDR1 is MNHEY and CDR2 SMNVEV (reference sequence). There are 15 residues in the CDR3.

This chain joins TRBV6-4 and TRBJ2-1; unclear D gene. Deletions cut 0 bases from V and 0 bases from J, with 9 bases between. Per the germline V gene, CDR1 is MRHNA and CDR2 is SNTAGT. The CDR3 loop spans 16 amino acids. The CDR3 sequence is CASSDSWASSYNEQFF. In nucleotides, the CDR3 is TGTGCCAGCAGTGACTCATGGGCGAGCTCCTACAATGAGCAGTTCTTC.

This chain joins TRBV19 and TRBJ1-5; D is uncertain. Germline V gene sequence: CDR1 LNHDA, CDR2 SQIVND (reference sequence). The CDR3 runs 14 residues. Trimming shortened V by 5 bases and J by 3 bases, and 11 bases separated the two germline ends. CDR3 DNA sequence: TGTGCCAGTAGTCGGTGGGAATACAATCAGCCCCAGCATTTT. Protein product: CASSRWEYNQPQHF. Using reference TRBV19 and TRBJ1-5 for the parts outside the CDR3, the full variable domain is DGGITQSPKYLFRKEGQNVTLSCEQNLNHDAMYWYRQDPGQGLRLIYYSQIVNDFQKGDIAEGYSVSREKKESFPLTVTSAQKNPTAFYLCASSRWEYNQPQHFGDGTRLSIL.

This clonotype was detected ten times or more. The gene calls are TRBV10-3 and TRBJ2-7; a possible D gene is TRBD2 (7 bases). The germline CDR1 and CDR2 sequences are ENHRY and SYGVKD. Deletions cut 10 bases from V and 2 bases from J, with 18 bases between. There are 14 residues in the CDR3. The CDR3 region is CATSYKGGPYEQYF. CDR3 coding DNA: TGTGCCACCTCCTATAAGGGGGGGCCCTACGAGCAGTACTTC.

As for this clonotype: A read error may produce the germline difference seen at one junction end. The chain carries TRBV29-1 and TRBJ1-2; unclear D gene. Germline V gene sequence: CDR1 SQVTM, CDR2 ANQGSEA. The CDR3 is 13 residues long. The CDR3 sequence is CRVVGLKNYGYTF. CDR3 sequence (DNA): TGCAGAGTTGTAGGTTTGAAGAACTATGGCTACACCTTC. Full variable domain (remainder filled in from reference TRBV29-1 and TRBJ1-2): SAVISQKPSRDICQRGTSLTIQCQVDSQVTMMFWYRQQPGQSLTLIATANQGSEATYESGFVIDKFPISRPNLTFSTLTVSNMSPEDSSIYLCRVVGLKNYGYTFGSGTRLTVV.

The rearrangement joins TRBV7-2 to TRBJ2-7; 13 bases are a match to TRBD2. Per the germline V gene, CDR1 is SGHTA and CDR2 is FQGNSA. V shed 5 bases and J 2 bases; nucleotides not matched to a gene: 3. The CDR3 loop spans 15 amino acids. CDR3 sequence: CASSPGTSGAYEQYF. The CDR3 region has the DNA TGTGCCAGCAGCCCCGGGACTAGCGGGGCCTACGAGCAGTACTTC.

This clonotype has ten or more counts. This chain uses TRBV7-9 with TRBJ1-1; perhaps TRBD1 as D (6 bases). The CDR3 length is 15 residues. The germline gives CDR1 SEHNR, CDR2 FQNEAQ (reference sequence). Trimming cost V 5 bases and J 1 base, with 14 bases left between them. The CDR3 here is CASSESTGTNTEAFF. The DNA of the CDR3 is TGTGCCAGCAGCGAATCAACAGGGACGAACACTGAAGCTTTCTTT.

The chain is built from TRBV19 and TRBJ1-1, with 8 bases aligning to TRBD1. The J segment lost 12 bases and the V segment lost 6 bases, leaving 12 bases of the junction unmatched. Germline CDR1 reads LNHDA; CDR2 reads SQIVND (reference sequence). The CDR3 spans 13 residues. For the CDR3, the DNA is TGTGCCAGTAGGTACTCCGGACAGGGAAAGACTTTCTTT. This codes for CASRYSGQGKTFF.

As to this clonotype: The conserved final phenylalanine or tryptophan is absent from the CDR3, which likely points to a read error. This chain connects TRBV24-1 to TRBJ1-6; no firm D call. Looked up from germline, CDR1 is KGHDR and CDR2 is SFDVKD. This CDR3 has 19 residues. V dropped 4 bases and J dropped 7 bases, with 25 bases sitting between them. DNA for the CDR3: TGTGCCACCAGTGACCCCCATCGAGGCCCGGCAGGAACCAATTCACCCCTCCACTCT. Protein product: CATSDPHRGPAGTNSPLHS.

The chain couples TRBV2 to TRBJ1-2; D is unresolved. The CDR3 spans 13 residues. CDR1 is SNHLY, CDR2 FYNNEI, per germline. Trimming shortened V by 0 bases and J by 4 bases, and 6 bases separated the two germline ends. The CDR3 protein is CASSEAQVYGYTF. The CDR3, as DNA: TGTGCCAGCAGTGAAGCGCAGGTCTATGGCTACACCTTC.

The rearrangement links TRBV5-1 to TRBJ2-3, with D hard to call. The CDR3 runs to 13 residues. V lost 0 bases to trimming and J lost 7 bases, with 9 bases between them. Germline V gene lookup returns CDR1 SGHRS and CDR2 YFSETQ. For the CDR3, the DNA is TGCGCCAGCAGCTTGGATAGTTTCAATACGCAGTATTTT. This translates into CASSLDSFNTQYF.

The V and J genes are TRBV10-3 and TRBJ1-2, with D possibly TRBD1 on 5 matching bases. CDR1 is ENHRY and CDR2 is SYGVKD in the germline V gene. This CDR3 is 15 amino acids long. Between the trimmed V and J ends, which lost 10 bases and 0 bases, there was a span of 18 bases. The CDR3 DNA is TGTGCCACGATACAGGCTATGAGCTCTAACTATGGCTACACCTTC. It specifies CATIQAMSSNYGYTF.

This clonotype was picked up a small number of times. This rearrangement joins TRBV30 to TRBJ1-2, with 12 bases identical to TRBD1. This CDR3 comprises 11 residues. Germline-derived CDR1 and CDR2 are GTSNPN and SVGIG (reference sequence). The CDR3 loop reads CAGTGGDGYTF. The CDR3 DNA sequence: TGTGCAGGGACAGGGGGCGATGGCTACACCTTC.

This clonotype occurred a few times. The chain uses TRBV7-2 and TRBJ2-7; TRBD1 agrees at 7 bases. CDR3 size: 14 residues. The V gene end was trimmed by 7 bases and the J gene end by 3 bases; junction bases not matched to a gene: 9. CDR1 and CDR2 (germline): SGHTA, FQGNSA. The CDR3 nucleotides read TGTGCCAGCACCTCTACGCGACAGGGCTACGAGCAGTACTTC. This translates into CASTSTRQGYEQYF. The full variable domain, completed using reference TRBV7-2 and TRBJ2-7, is GAGVSQSPSNKVTEKGKDVELRCDPISGHTALYWYRQSLGQGLEFLIYFQGNSAPDKSGLPSDRFSAERTGGSVSTLTIQRTQQEDSAVYLCASTSTRQGYEQYFGPGTRLTVT.

The chain uses TRBV7-9 and TRBJ2-3, with TRBD1 identical over 7 bases. Trimming took 1 base from V and 3 from J; bases not matched to a gene: 7. Germline CDR1 SEHNR, CDR2 FQNEAQ (reference sequence). The CDR3 is 16 residues long. The CDR3 protein is CASSLVAGGQTDTQYF. CDR3 coding DNA: TGTGCCAGCAGCTTAGTAGCAGGGGGTCAAACAGATACGCAGTATTTT.

This chain connects TRBV7-2 to TRBJ2-5, with D hard to call. Per germline, CDR1 SGHTA and CDR2 FQGNSA. This CDR3 spans 14 amino acids. V shed 0 bases and J shed 7 bases, with 12 bases lying between them. CDR3 DNA sequence: TGTGCCAGCAGCTTAGCAGCCGGGCAGGTGACCCAGTACTTC. This sequence encodes CASSLAAGQVTQYF.

The chain is built from TRBV20-1 and TRBJ1-6; D is perhaps TRBD1 (5 bases). The germline V and J ends were trimmed by 3 bases and 14 bases, with 14 bases remaining between them. Germline loops: CDR1 DFQATT, CDR2 SNEGSKA (reference sequence). The CDR3 sequence is 12 residues long. This chain's CDR3 is CSARAQGVALHF. The CDR3 DNA follows: TGCAGTGCTAGGGCCCAGGGAGTGGCCCTCCACTTT.